This T cell receptor (beta chain) was captured in a study of blood T cells in healthy people across ages. Donors were healthy Caucasian individuals from Russia aged about 6 to 95. Study results and caveats: Expanded clonotype changes were possibly confounded by unknown donor CMV status.

PCR was performed a second time for 7 to 11 cycles using a sample-barcoded 5' primer and a J-beta primer mix. Each sample provided no less than 2.5 million CDR3-containing paired-end reads. TCRdb used MiXCR to reprocess the 5' RACE reads, holding one entry per CDR3 protein. The sample has 870,000 or so distinct CDR3 sequences, more than 25% seen once. V shed 8 bases, J shed 3 bases, and the junction held 5 bases outside the gene matches. CDR3 size: 13 residues. Germline CDR1 SQVTM, CDR2 ANQGSEA. This clonotype appeared many times. Its antigen is unidentified. This clonotype was obtained from a woman of 80 years or more in good health. The sequencing sample was made of blood. The rearrangement joins TRBV29-1 to TRBJ1-1, with TRBD1 identical over 11 bases. The chain's CDR3 is CSSGQGADTEAFF. The CDR3 bases are TGCAGCTCAGGACAGGGGGCCGACACTGAAGCTTTCTTT. Combining the CDR3 with reference TRBV29-1 and TRBJ1-1 gives the whole variable domain SAVISQKPSRDICQRGTSLTIQCQVDSQVTMMFWYRQQPGQSLTLIATANQGSEATYESGFVIDKFPISRPNLTFSTLTVSNMSPEDSSIYLCSSGQGADTEAFFGQGTRLTVV.